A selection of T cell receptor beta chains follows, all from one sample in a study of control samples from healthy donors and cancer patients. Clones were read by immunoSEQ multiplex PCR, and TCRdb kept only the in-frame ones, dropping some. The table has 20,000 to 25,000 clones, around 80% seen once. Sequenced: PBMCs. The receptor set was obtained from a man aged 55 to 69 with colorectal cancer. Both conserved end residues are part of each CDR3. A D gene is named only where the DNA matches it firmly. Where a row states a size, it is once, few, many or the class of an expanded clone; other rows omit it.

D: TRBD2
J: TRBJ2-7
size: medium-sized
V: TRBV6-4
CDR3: CASSASGTSGGEQYF
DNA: TGTGCCAGCAGTGCCTCCGGGACTAGCGGGGGAGAGCAGTACTTC

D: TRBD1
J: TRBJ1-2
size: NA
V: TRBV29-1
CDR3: CSVPDWTGGNGYTF
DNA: TGCAGCGTCCCCGATTGGACAGGGGGAAATGGCTACACCTTC

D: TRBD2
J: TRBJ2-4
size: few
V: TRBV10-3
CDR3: CAISGGITKNIQYF
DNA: TGTGCCATTAGCGGGGGTATTACCAAAAACATTCAGTACTTC

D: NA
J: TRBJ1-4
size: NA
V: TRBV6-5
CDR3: CASSYLGSNEKLFF
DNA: TGTGCCAGCAGTTACCTTGGCAGCAATGAAAAACTGTTTTTT

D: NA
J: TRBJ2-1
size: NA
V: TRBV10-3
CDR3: CATGTGGFYNEQFF
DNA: TGTGCCACCGGGACCGGCGGGTTCTACAATGAGCAGTTCTTC

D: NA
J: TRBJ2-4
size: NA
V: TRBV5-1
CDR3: CASSLDSVSGVDIQYF
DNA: TGCGCCAGCAGCTTGGACAGCGTATCGGGGGTGGACATTCAGTACTTC

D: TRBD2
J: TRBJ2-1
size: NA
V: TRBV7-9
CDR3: CASSLAGGFNEQFF
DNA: TGTGCCAGCAGCTTAGCGGGGGGGTTCAATGAGCAGTTCTTC

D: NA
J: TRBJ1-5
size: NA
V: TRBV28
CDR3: CASSFGGTSNQPQHF
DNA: TGTGCCAGCAGTTTTGGAGGGACAAGCAATCAGCCCCAGCATTTT

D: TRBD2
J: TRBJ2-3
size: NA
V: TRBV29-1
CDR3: CSVEDLLSGAGDTQYF
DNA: TGCAGCGTTGAAGATCTTCTTAGCGGGGCGGGAGATACGCAGTATTTT

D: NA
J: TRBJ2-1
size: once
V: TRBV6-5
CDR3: CASTLTGMRDEQFF
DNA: TGTGCCAGCACCCTGACCGGGATGAGGGATGAGCAGTTCTTC

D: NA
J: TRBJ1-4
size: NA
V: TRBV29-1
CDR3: CSVGGVREKLFF
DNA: TGCAGCGTTGGCGGGGTTCGAGAAAAACTGTTTTTT

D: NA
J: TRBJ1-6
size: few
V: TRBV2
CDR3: CASREGSPLHF
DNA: TGTGCCAGCAGGGAAGGTTCACCCCTCCACTTT

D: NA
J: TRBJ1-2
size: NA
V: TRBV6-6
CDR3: CASRTQGLFYGYTF
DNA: TGTGCCAGCAGAACTCAGGGTCTTTTCTATGGCTACACCTTC

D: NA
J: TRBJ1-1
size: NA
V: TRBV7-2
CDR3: CASSHSARDPQAFF
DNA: TGTGCCAGCAGCCACTCAGCCCGGGACCCTCAAGCTTTCTTT

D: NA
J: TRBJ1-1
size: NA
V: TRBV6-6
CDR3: CASSYKAPPNTEAFF
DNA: TGTGCCAGCAGTTATAAGGCACCTCCAAACACTGAAGCTTTCTTT

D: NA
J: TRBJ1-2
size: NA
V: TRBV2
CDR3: CASSTTRHGYTF
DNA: TGTGCCAGCAGTACTACCCGCCATGGCTACACCTTC

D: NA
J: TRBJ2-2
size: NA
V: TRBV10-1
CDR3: CASQKTTGELFF
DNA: TGCGCCAGCCAGAAGACCACCGGGGAGCTGTTTTTT

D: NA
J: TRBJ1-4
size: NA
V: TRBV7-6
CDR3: CASSFQGNSLFTLFF
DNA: TGTGCCAGCAGCTTCCAGGGAAACTCCCTTTTTACCCTGTTTTTT

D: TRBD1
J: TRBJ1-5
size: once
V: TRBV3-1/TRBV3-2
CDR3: CASSRTGGNQPQHF
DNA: TGTGCCAGCAGCAGGACAGGGGGCAATCAGCCCCAGCATTTT

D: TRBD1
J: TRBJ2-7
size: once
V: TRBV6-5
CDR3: CASISTGLPYEQYF
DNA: TGTGCCAGCATTTCGACAGGGCTTCCCTACGAGCAGTACTTC

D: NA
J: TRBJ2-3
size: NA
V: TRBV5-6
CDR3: CASSYPRGRGLSTDTQYF
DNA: TGTGCCAGCAGCTACCCCCGTGGCAGGGGCCTCAGCACAGATACGCAGTATTTT

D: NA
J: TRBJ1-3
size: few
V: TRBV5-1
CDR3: CASSLSGSQGNTIYF
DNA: TGCGCCAGCAGCTTGTCAGGATCGCAAGGAAACACCATATATTTT

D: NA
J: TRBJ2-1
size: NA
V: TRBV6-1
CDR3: CASSEGLGGLF
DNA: TGTGCCAGCAGTGAAGGATTGGGAGGCCTCTTC

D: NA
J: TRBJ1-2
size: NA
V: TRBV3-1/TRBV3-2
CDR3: CASSQEGNRLTDNYGYTF
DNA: TGTGCCAGCAGCCAAGAGGGTAACCGCCTGACGGACAACTATGGCTACACCTTC

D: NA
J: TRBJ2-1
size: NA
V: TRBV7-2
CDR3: CASSLGEWGEQFF
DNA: TGTGCCAGCAGCTTAGGGGAGTGGGGTGAGCAGTTCTTC

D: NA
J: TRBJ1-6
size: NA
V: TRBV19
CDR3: CASSIGGAASPLHF
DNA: TGTGCCAGTAGTATAGGTGGGGCAGCGTCACCCCTCCACTTT

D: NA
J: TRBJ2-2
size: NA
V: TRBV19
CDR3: CASSIELWLTNTGELFF
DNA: TGTGCCAGTAGTATAGAGCTTTGGCTGACGAACACCGGGGAGCTGTTTTTT

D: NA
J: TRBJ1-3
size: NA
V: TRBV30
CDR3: CAWSLDSSGNTIYF
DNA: TGTGCCTGGAGCCTCGACAGCTCTGGAAACACCATATATTTT

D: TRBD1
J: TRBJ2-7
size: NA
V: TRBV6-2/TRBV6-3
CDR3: CASSDSDRGFYEQYF
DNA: TGTGCCAGCAGTGATTCCGACAGGGGGTTCTACGAGCAGTACTTC

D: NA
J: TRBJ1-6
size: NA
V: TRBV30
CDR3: CACKAGSYNSPLHF
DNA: TGTGCCTGCAAAGCCGGGTCCTATAATTCACCCCTCCACTTT

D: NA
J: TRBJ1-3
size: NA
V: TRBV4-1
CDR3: CASSQASGNTIYF
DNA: TGCGCCAGCAGCCAAGCCAGTGGAAACACCATATATTTT

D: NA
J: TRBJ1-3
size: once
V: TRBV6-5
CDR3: CASSYLGVSGNTIYF
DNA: TGTGCCAGCAGTTACTTGGGGGTCTCTGGAAACACCATATATTTT

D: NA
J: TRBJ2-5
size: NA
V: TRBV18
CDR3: CASSLNSQETQYF
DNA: TGTGCCAGCTCACTAAACAGCCAAGAGACCCAGTACTTC

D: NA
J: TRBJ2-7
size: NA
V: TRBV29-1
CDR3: CSVIDTGTSTSYEQYF
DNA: TGCAGCGTTATTGACACCGGGACATCCACCTCCTACGAGCAGTACTTC

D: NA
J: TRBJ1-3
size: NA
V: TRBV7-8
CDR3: CASSYDRPISGNTIYF
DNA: TGTGCCAGCAGCTACGACAGGCCCATCTCTGGAAACACCATATATTTT

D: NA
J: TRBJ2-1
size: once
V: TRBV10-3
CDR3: CAIRTGTAPDNEQFF
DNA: TGTGCCATCAGGACCGGGACCGCACCTGACAATGAGCAGTTCTTC

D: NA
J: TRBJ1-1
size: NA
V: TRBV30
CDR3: CAWSVQVTQNTEAFF
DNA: TGTGCCTGGAGTGTACAGGTGACACAGAACACTGAAGCTTTCTTT

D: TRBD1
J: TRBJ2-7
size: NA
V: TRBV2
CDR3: CASREQGATYEQYF
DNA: TGTGCCAGCAGGGAACAGGGGGCGACCTACGAGCAGTACTTC

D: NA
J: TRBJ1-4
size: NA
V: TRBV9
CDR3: CASSVGEGERNEKLFF
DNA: TGTGCCAGCAGCGTAGGGGAAGGAGAACGTAATGAAAAACTGTTTTTT

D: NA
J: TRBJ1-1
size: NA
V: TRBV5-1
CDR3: CASSLWGDTEAFF
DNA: TGCGCCAGCAGCTTGTGGGGGGACACTGAAGCTTTCTTT